The sequence of this TCR beta chain was determined in a study of T cells after yellow fever vaccination. Study findings and constraints: The secondary response was weaker but peaked faster, day 5 versus 15.

This clonotype has more than one count but fewer than ten. The target antigen is unknown. TCRdb independently ran MiXCR on the 5' RACE reads; one entry per CDR3 protein. The sample contains 450,000 to 550,000 distinct CDR3 sequences, roughly 22% of which appear only once. The length of the CDR3 is 13 residues. Trimming cost V 5 bases and J 2 bases; bases outside gene matches: 4. Germline CDR1 and CDR2: DFQATT and SNEGSKA (reference sequence). The sequence was collected from a man aged 18 to 30 who received the YFV17D yellow fever vaccine. The sample was PBMCs, taken approximately 20 days after the first yellow fever vaccination. The rearrangement joins TRBV20-1 to TRBJ1-2, with 8 bases aligning to TRBD1. The CDR3 spells CSAPGQANYGYTF. The DNA of the CDR3 is TGCAGTGCTCCGGGACAGGCAAACTATGGCTACACCTTC.